This T cell receptor beta chain was documented in a study of response to subunit inactivated influenza vaccine. Findings and caveats of the study: That few new T cells are recruited by each seasonal influenza vaccination was the authors' suggestion.

TCRdb reprocessed the RT-PCR reads via MiXCR and lists one record per CDR3 protein. This table holds about 500,000 distinct CDR3 sequences, 15% to 20% found once. Notes on this clonotype: Its antigen remains unidentified.

Germline loops: CDR1 SQVTM, CDR2 ANQGSEA. This CDR3 spans 15 amino acids. With 6 bases clipped from V and 4 bases from J, the junction kept 10 bases outside the gene matches. The source of this sequence is a man between 50 and 75 years old who received an inactivated influenza vaccine. This chain connects TRBV29-1 to TRBJ2-5; 11 bases are shared with TRBD1. The starting material was CD4+ T cells sorted from PBMCs, obtained around 2 years after vaccination. CDR3 in DNA: TGCAGCGTCCGAGCCAGGACAGGGGGCTTAGAGACCCAGTACTTC. Residues: CSVRARTGGLETQYF.